The sample holds a few counts of the clone carrying this TCR beta chain. Its antigen remains unidentified. The ends were cut back, 5 bases at V and 5 bases at J, with 13 bases in the middle. The germline V gene has CDR1 DFQATT and CDR2 SNEGSKA (reference sequence). The CDR3 spans 12 residues. Blood CD8+ and CD4+ T cells underwent high-throughput TCR beta sequencing. Negative isolation was used for CD8+ and CD4+ T cells, and FACS enrichment was applied to TEMRA cells. The data were taken from a study of CD8 T cells in Susac syndrome. Study in general: When blood was drawn, the patients with Susac syndrome were therapy-naive, on corticosteroids, or on intravenous immunoglobulin alone. Study outcomes and limitations: In total CD8+ repertoires, 15 to 20 Susac-specific public clones were detected, and CD8+ TEMRA repertoires contained several.

When the RNA was reverse transcribed, random hexamers were used with an input of 0.5 to 1 ug. TCRdb re-called the immunoSEQ multiplex PCR reads with MiXCR, one entry per CDR3 protein. The profile shows about 130,000 distinct CDR3 sequences, 95% of them singletons. The chain carries TRBV20-1 and TRBJ2-7, with D uncertain. This TCR came from a human donor with Susac syndrome. Sequencing was done on a sample of CD8+ T cells from PBMCs. CDR3 coding DNA: TGCAGTGCTGGCCCCGCGAGCCACGAGCAGTACTTC. Residues: CSAGPASHEQYF.